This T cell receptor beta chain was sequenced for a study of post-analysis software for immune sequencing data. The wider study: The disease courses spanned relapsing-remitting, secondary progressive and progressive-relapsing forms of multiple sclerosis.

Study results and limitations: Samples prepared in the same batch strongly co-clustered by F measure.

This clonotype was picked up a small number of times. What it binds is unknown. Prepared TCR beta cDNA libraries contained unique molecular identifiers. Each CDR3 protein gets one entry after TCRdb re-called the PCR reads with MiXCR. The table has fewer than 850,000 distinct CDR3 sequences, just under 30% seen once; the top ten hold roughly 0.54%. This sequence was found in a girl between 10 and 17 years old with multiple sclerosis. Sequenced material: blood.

CDR3 sequence: CASSRRGSGGTQYF. DNA for the CDR3: TGTGCCAGCAGTCGGAGGGGGAGTGGGGGGACCCAGTACTTC. The V gene is TRBV7-7, the J gene TRBJ2-5; D may correspond to TRBD1 or TRBD2 (6 bases each). With 6 bases removed from V and 7 bases from J, the gap between germline ends came to 18 bases. Germline values: CDR1 SSHAT, CDR2 FNYEAQ (reference sequence). The CDR3 has 14 residues.